This T cell receptor (beta chain) was documented in a study of blood T cell repertoires in COVID-19. Enrollees, about 18 to 89 years old, lived in about two dozen US areas. Libraries were prepared by immunoSEQ multiplex PCR; TCRdb keeps only in-frame clonotypes and omits some of them. This sample has just over 300,000 clones, with approximately 90% found just once. This clone was observed a handful of times. The ends lost 2 bases at V and 0 bases at J; junction bases unmatched: 10. The CDR3 runs 18 residues. CDR1 is MNHEY, CDR2 SVGEGT, per germline. The clonotype originates from a woman in her 40s who had recovered from COVID-19. Sequencing was carried out using PBMCs or T cells enriched from blood (not recorded which). The V and J genes are TRBV6-2 or TRBV6-3 and TRBJ1-5, with 7 bases lining up with TRBD1. In DNA form, the CDR3 reads TGTGCCAGCAGTTACAGTGGACAGGAGGGGAATAGCAATCAGCCCCAGCATTTT. Translating gives CASSYSGQEGNSNQPQHF.